These 11 T cell receptor beta chains were sequenced from one sample in a study of Ad26.COV2.S vaccination and SARS-CoV-2 variants. Assay: immunoSEQ multiplex PCR; the TCRdb copy retains only in-frame clones and omits some. The data contain 360,000 or so clones, around 87% of them seen just once; the ten biggest clones take up about 3.4%. Treatment reported: around 19 received Ad26.COV2.S at low or high dose, single or two shots; about 5 received placebo; per-sample allocation not given. Collection of samples fell on day 63 after the first vaccine or placebo injection. The sample in question was peripheral blood, obtained in a trial of Ad26.COV2.S vaccine versus placebo. All receptors come from a person between 18 and 59 years old who received the Ad26.COV2.S COVID-19 vaccine or a placebo.

This clone was recorded once. V gene TRBV6-4 combines with J gene TRBJ2-3, with D uncertain. This CDR3 region has 12 residues. The V end lost 0 bases, the J end lost 6 bases, and 4 bases lay between the germline ends. Germline CDR1 is MRHNA and CDR2 is SNTAGT. CDR3 loop: CASSDSGDTQYF. In DNA, the CDR3 is TGTGCCAGCAGTGACTCGGGGGATACGCAGTATTTT.

This chain connects TRBV4-2 to TRBJ2-5, with 8 bases matching TRBD1. V shed 3 bases, J shed 5 bases, and the junction held 2 bases outside the gene matches. This CDR3 has 13 residues. The germline V gene encodes CDR1 LGHNA and CDR2 YNFKEQ. CDR3 residues: CASSQNRGETQYF. CDR3 nucleotide sequence: TGTGCCAGCAGCCAGAACAGGGGGGAGACCCAGTACTTC.

This clone was observed once. This chain uses TRBV6-1 with TRBJ1-3; 9 bases map to TRBD1. This CDR3 spans 16 amino acids. Per germline, CDR1 MNHNS and CDR2 SASEGT. V dropped 1 base and J dropped 9; count of bases not matched to a gene: 10. CDR3 sequence: CASSEGDRALVVTIYF. DNA of the CDR3: TGTGCCAGCAGTGAAGGGGACAGGGCCCTTGTGGTCACCATATATTTT.

V and J are TRBV7-2 and TRBJ2-4, with a tentative D call TRBD2 (6 bases). CDR3 length: 15 amino acids. Between the trimmed V and J ends, which lost 1 base and 2 bases, there was a span of 9 bases. The V gene's germline CDR1 is SGHTA and CDR2 FQGNSA. The CDR3 region has the DNA TGTGCCAGCAGCTTAGTGGGAGGTTCCAAAAACATTCAGTACTTC. Its protein product is CASSLVGGSKNIQYF.

The chain recombines TRBV7-9 with TRBJ1-1; TRBD1 might be the D (6 bases). Germline V CDR1 and CDR2: SEHNR, FQNEAQ (reference sequence). Trimming took 1 base from V and 3 from J, leaving 12 bases between them. The CDR3 consists of 15 residues. CDR3 nucleotides: TGTGCCAGCAGCTTAGAATTCGGGGGCTACACTGAAGCTTTCTTT. Residues: CASSLEFGGYTEAFF. The whole variable domain, filled in from reference TRBV7-9 and TRBJ1-1, reads DTGVSQNPRHKITKRGQNVTFRCDPISEHNRLYWYRQTLGQGPEFLTYFQNEAQLEKSRLLSDRFSAERPKGSFSTLEIQRTEQGDSAMYLCASSLEFGGYTEAFFGQGTRLTVV.

The chain has TRBV15 and TRBJ1-3; D remains unclear. This CDR3 is built from 17 residues. V lost 1 base and J 4 bases, leaving 17 bases between the germline ends. Germline loops: CDR1 LNHNV, CDR2 YYDKDF (reference sequence). The CDR3 protein is CATSRVTRGLRGNTIYF. The CDR3 DNA reads TGTGCCACCAGCAGAGTCACGCGGGGTTTAAGGGGAAACACCATATATTTT.

This clone was seen just once. The chain carries TRBV18 and TRBJ1-1; D not certain. The germline CDR1 and CDR2 sequences are KGHSH and LQKENI. The CDR3 consists of 14 residues. With 3 bases removed from V and 1 base from J, the gap between germline ends came to 9 bases. The CDR3 loop is CASSPSTGNTEAFF. The CDR3 coding sequence is TGTGCCAGCTCACCGTCAACCGGGAACACTGAAGCTTTCTTT.

CDR3 sequence (DNA): TGTGCCAGTATGGGGGGGCAGACTAATTCACCCCTCCACTTT. This translates into CASMGGQTNSPLHF. This chain links TRBV19 with TRBJ1-6; a possible D gene is TRBD1 (6 bases). This CDR3 contains 14 residues. Trimming stripped 7 bases from V and 6 bases from J, with 13 bases between. Germline V gene sequence: CDR1 LNHDA, CDR2 SQIVND (reference sequence).

This clone was seen only a few times. The V call is TRBV4-2, the J call TRBJ2-7; 9 nucleotides line up with TRBD2. Per the germline V gene, CDR1 is LGHNA and CDR2 is YNFKEQ. The CDR3 is 16 amino acids. The ends lost 0 bases at V and 4 bases at J; junction bases unmatched: 7. CDR3: CASSQEGGGASYEQYF. CDR3 nucleotide sequence: TGTGCCAGCAGCCAAGAGGGCGGGGGGGCCAGTTACGAGCAGTACTTC.

The genes are TRBV15 and TRBJ1-6; D not certain. The CDR3 extends over 14 amino acids. Trimming removed 3 bases at V and 7 bases at J, with 10 bases between. Per germline, CDR1 LNHNV and CDR2 YYDKDF (reference sequence). The CDR3 is CATSRTIENSPLHF. As DNA, the CDR3 is TGTGCCACCAGCAGGACCATAGAAAATTCACCCCTCCACTTT. The variable domain in full, completed from reference TRBV15 and TRBJ1-6, reads DAMVIQNPRYQVTQFGKPVTLSCSQTLNHNVMYWYQQKSSQAPKLLFHYYDKDFNNEADTPDNFQSRRPNTSFCFLDIRSPGLGDTAMYLCATSRTIENSPLHFGNGTRLTVT.

The V and J genes are TRBV6-5 and TRBJ2-2; TRBD1 agrees at 7 bases. CDR3 length: 15 amino acids. Trimming at V came to 7 bases and at J to 2 bases, leaving 7 bases not matched to a gene. Germline V gene lookup returns CDR1 MNHEY and CDR2 SVGAGI. The CDR3 region is CASTGTATNTGELFF. The CDR3 DNA is TGTGCCAGCACTGGGACAGCAACTAACACCGGGGAGCTGTTTTTT.